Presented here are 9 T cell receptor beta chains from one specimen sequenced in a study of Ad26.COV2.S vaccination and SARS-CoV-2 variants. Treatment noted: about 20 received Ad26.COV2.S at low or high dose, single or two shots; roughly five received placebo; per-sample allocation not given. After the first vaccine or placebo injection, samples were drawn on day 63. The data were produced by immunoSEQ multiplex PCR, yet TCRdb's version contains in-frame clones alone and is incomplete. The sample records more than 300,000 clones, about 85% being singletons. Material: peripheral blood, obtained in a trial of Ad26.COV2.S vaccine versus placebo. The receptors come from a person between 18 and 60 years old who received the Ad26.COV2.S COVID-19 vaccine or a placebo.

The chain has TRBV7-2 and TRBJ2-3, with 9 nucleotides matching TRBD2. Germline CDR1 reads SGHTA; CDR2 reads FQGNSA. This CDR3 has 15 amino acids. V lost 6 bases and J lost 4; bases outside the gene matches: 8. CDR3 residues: CASSLLAGYADTQYF. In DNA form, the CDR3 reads TGTGCCAGCAGTCTCCTAGCGGGGTACGCAGATACGCAGTATTTT.

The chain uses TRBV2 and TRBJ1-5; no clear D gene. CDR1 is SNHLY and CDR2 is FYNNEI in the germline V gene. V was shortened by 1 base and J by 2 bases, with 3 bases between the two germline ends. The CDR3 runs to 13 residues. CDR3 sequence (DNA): TGTGCCAGCAGTGAAGTACGCAATCAGCCCCAGCATTTT. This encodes CASSEVRNQPQHF.

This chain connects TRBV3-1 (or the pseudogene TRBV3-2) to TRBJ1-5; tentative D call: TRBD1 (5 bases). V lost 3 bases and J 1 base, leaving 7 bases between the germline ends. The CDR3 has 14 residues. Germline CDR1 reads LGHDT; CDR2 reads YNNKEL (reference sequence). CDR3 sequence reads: CASSHWGSNQPQHF. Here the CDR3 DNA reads TGTGCCAGCAGCCACTGGGGGAGCAATCAGCCCCAGCATTTT.

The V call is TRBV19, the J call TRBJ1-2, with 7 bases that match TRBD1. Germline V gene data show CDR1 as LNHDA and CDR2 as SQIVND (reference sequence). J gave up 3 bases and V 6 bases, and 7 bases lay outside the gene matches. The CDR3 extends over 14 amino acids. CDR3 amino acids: CASSAGQVDYGYTF. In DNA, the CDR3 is TGTGCCAGTAGCGCCGGACAGGTGGACTATGGCTACACCTTC.

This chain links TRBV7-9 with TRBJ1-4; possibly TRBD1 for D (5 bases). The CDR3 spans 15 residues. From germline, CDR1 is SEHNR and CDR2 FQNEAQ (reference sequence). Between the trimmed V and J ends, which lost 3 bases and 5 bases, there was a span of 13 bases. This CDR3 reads CASSLGTMENEKLFF. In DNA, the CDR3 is TGTGCCAGCAGCTTGGGGACGATGGAGAATGAAAAACTGTTTTTT. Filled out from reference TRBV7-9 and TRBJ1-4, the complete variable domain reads DTGVSQNPRHKITKRGQNVTFRCDPISEHNRLYWYRQTLGQGPEFLTYFQNEAQLEKSRLLSDRFSAERPKGSFSTLEIQRTEQGDSAMYLCASSLGTMENEKLFFGSGTQLSVL.

CDR3: CASRRPAKQETQYF. DNA of the CDR3: TGTGCCAGCAGGAGGCCAGCGAAGCAAGAGACCCAGTACTTC. The chain carries TRBV11-2 and TRBJ2-5; no definite D call. The germline V and J ends were trimmed by 6 bases and 2 bases, with 13 bases remaining between them. This CDR3 comprises 14 residues. Per the germline V gene, CDR1 is SGHAT and CDR2 is FQNNGV.

The CDR3 sequence: CASSGYNYGYTF. CDR3 DNA: TGTGCCAGCAGCGGTTATAACTATGGCTACACCTTC. The rearrangement joins TRBV5-4 to TRBJ1-2; D call uncertain. The V gene lost 4 bases and the J gene lost 1 base, with 5 bases spanning the gap. From germline, CDR1 is SGHNT and CDR2 YYREEE (reference sequence). The CDR3 extends over 12 amino acids. The entire variable domain, with the rest obtained from reference TRBV5-4 and TRBJ1-2, is as follows: ETGVTQSPTHLIKTRGQQVTLRCSSQSGHNTVSWYQQALGQGPQFIFQYYREEENGRGNFPPRFSGLQFPNYSSELNVNALELDDSALYLCASSGYNYGYTFGSGTRLTVV.

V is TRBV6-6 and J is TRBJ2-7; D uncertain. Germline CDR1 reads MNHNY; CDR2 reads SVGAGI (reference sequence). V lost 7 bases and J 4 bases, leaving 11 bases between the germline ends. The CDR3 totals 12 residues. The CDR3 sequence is CASNPGRYEQYF. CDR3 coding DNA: TGTGCCAGCAATCCCGGACGGTACGAGCAGTACTTC.

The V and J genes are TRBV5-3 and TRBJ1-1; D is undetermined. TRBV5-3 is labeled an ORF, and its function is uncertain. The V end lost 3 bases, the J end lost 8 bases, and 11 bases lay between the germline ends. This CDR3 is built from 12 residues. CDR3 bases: TGTGCCAGAAGCTGGAAGGGTGTGGAAGCTTTCTTT. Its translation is CARSWKGVEAFF.